The clone carrying this TCR beta chain has at least ten counts. Its antigen remains unknown. This record belongs to a study of T cells in Graves' hyperthyroidism and ophthalmopathy. Study in general: Peripheral blood was obtained at initial diagnosis, preceding any treatment.

Study-wide findings and caveats: Most thyroid clonotypes with frequency above 0.001 were detected in blood.

The source material, RNA transcripts, was used to amplify TCR beta CDR3 regions. In the first-round RT-PCR of the TCR CDR3, the HTBI primer set was used. TCRdb recomputed calls from the multiplex PCR reads with MiXCR, one row per CDR3 protein. In the table there are about 530,000 distinct CDR3 sequences, roughly 17% of which are singletons. V was shortened by 3 bases and J by 0 bases, with 8 bases between the two germline ends. CDR1 SEHNR and CDR2 FQNEAQ come from the germline V gene (reference sequence). The CDR3 contains 14 residues. The receptor was derived from a woman aged 18-35 years with Graves' ophthalmopathy. This chain connects TRBV7-9 to TRBJ1-1; D may be TRBD1 (5 bases). The source material was blood. In DNA form, the CDR3 reads TGTGCCAGCAGCTTTGGGACCATGAACACTGAAGCTTTCTTT. Translated, it gives CASSFGTMNTEAFF.